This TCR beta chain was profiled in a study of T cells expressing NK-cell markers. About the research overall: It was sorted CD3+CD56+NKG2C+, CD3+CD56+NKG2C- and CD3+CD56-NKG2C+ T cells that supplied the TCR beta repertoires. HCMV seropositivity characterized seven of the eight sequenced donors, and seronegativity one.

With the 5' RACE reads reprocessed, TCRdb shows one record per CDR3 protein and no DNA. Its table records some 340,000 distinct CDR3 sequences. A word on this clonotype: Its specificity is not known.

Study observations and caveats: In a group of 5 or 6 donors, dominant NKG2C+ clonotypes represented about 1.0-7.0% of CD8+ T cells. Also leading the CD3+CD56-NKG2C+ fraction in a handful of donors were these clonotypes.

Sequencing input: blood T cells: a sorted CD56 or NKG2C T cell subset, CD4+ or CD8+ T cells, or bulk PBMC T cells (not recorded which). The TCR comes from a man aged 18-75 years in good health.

The CDR3 sequence: CASSPGGVQETQYF. The chain is built from TRBV12-3 or TRBV12-4 and TRBJ2-5; the TRBD1 assignment by TCRdb is unverifiable without DNA. The CDR3 spans 14 residues.